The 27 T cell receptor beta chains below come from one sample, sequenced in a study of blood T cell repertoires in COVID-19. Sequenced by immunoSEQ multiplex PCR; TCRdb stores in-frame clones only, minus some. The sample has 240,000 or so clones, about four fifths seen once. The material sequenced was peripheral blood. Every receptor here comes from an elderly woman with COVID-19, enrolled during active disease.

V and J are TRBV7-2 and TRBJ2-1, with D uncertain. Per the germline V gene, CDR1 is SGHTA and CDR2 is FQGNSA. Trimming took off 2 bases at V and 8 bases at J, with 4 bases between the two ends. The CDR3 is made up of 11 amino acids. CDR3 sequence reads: CASSLLYEQFF. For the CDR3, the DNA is TGTGCCAGCAGCTTACTATATGAGCAGTTCTTC.

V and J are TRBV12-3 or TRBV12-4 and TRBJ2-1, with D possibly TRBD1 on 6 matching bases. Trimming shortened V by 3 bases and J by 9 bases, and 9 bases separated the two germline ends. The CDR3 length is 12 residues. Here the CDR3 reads CASSFPRGEQFF. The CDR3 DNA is TGTGCCAGCAGTTTTCCCAGGGGTGAGCAGTTCTTC.

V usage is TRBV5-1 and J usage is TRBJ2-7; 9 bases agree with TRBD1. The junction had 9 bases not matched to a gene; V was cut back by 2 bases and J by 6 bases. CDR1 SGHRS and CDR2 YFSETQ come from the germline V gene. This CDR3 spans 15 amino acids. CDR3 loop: CASSFVGQGKGEQYF. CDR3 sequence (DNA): TGCGCCAGCAGCTTTGTCGGACAGGGGAAAGGCGAGCAGTACTTC.

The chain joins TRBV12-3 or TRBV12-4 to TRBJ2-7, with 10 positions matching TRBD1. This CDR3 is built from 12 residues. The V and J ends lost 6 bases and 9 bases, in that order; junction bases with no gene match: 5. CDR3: CASSQGDRGQYF. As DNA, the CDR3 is TGTGCCAGCAGCCAAGGGGACAGGGGGCAGTACTTC.

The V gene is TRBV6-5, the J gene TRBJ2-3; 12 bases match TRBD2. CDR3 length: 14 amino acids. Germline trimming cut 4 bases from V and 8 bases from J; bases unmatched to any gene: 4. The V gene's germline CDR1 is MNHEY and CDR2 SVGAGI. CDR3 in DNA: TGTGCCAGCAGTTCAGGACTAGCGGGACTTACGCAGTATTTT. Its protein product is CASSSGLAGLTQYF.

CDR3 in amino acids: CASSLVQKPGNEQFF. CDR3 coding DNA: TGCGCCAGCAGCTTGGTTCAGAAACCGGGCAATGAGCAGTTCTTC. The rearrangement links TRBV5-1 to TRBJ2-1; D gene unclear. CDR3 length: 15 amino acids. Germline values: CDR1 SGHRS, CDR2 YFSETQ. Trimming cost V 0 bases and J 6 bases, with 13 bases left between them. The complete variable domain, with remaining parts taken from reference TRBV5-1 and TRBJ2-1, reads KAGVTQTPRYLIKTRGQQVTLSCSPISGHRSVSWYQQTPGQGLQFLFEYFSETQRNKGNFPGRFSGRQFSNSRSEMNVSTLELGDSALYLCASSLVQKPGNEQFFGPGTRLTVL.

The CDR3 sequence is CASSVTGGGSGANVLTF. Here the CDR3 DNA reads TGTGCCAGCAGCGTTACAGGTGGTGGTAGTGGGGCCAACGTCCTGACTTTC. The chain is built from TRBV9 and TRBJ2-6, with a tentative D call TRBD1 (5 bases). The CDR3 totals 17 residues. The germline V gene has CDR1 SGDLS and CDR2 YYNGEE. V dropped 2 bases and J dropped 3 bases, with 15 bases sitting between them.

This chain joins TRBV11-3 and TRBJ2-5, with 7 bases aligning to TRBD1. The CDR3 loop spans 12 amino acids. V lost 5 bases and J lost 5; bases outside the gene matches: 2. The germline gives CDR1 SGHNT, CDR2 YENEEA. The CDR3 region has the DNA TGTGCCAGCAGCGCGACAGGGGAGACCCAGTACTTC. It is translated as CASSATGETQYF.

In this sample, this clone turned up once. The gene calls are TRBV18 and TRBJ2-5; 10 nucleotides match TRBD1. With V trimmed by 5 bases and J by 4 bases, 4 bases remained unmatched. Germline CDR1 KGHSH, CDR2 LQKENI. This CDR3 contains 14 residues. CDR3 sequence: CASSRTGGGETQYF. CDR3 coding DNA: TGTGCCAGCTCAAGGACAGGGGGAGGAGAGACCCAGTACTTC.

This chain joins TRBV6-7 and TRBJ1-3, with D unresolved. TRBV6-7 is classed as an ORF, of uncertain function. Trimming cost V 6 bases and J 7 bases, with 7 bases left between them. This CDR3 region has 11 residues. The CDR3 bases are TGTGCCAGCAGGGTTACTAACACCATATATTTT. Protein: CASRVTNTIYF.

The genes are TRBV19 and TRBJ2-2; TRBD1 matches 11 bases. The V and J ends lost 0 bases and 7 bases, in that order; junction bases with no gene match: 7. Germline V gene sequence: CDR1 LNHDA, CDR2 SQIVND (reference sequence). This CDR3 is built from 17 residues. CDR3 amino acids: CASSIDWTGGSGGELFF. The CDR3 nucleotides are TGTGCCAGTAGTATAGATTGGACAGGGGGCTCTGGCGGGGAGCTGTTTTTT.

CDR3 amino acids: CASSWGDNEQFF. CDR3 bases: TGTGCCAGCAGCTGGGGGGACAATGAGCAGTTCTTC. This chain uses TRBV7-2 with TRBJ2-1, with TRBD2 as a possible D gene (6 bases). The CDR3 has 12 residues. Trimming took off 4 bases at V and 5 bases at J, with 6 bases between the two ends. Germline V lookup: CDR1 SGHTA, CDR2 FQGNSA.

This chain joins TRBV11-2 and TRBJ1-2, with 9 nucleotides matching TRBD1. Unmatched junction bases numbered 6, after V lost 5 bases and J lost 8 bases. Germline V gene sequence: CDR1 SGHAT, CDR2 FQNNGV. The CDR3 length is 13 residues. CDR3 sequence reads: CASSTDRGDGYTF. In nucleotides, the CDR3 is TGTGCCAGCAGCACAGACAGGGGGGACGGCTACACCTTC.

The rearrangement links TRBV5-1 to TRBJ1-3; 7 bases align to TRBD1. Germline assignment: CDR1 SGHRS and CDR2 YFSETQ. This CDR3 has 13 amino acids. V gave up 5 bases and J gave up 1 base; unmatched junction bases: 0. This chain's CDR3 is CASRTGSGNTIYF. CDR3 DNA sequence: TGCGCCAGCAGGACAGGGTCTGGAAACACCATATATTTT.

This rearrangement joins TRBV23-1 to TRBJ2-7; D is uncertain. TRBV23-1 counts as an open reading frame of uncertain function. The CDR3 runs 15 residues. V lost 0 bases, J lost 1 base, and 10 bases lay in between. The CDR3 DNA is TGCGCCAGCAGTCAATCGGTACAAATATCCTACGAGCAGTACTTC. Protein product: CASSQSVQISYEQYF.

The CDR3 protein is CASSRFSGRPNEQFF. CDR3 coding DNA: TGTGCCAGCAGTCGATTTAGCGGGAGGCCCAATGAGCAGTTCTTC. The chain joins TRBV6-4 to TRBJ2-1; 10 nucleotides line up with TRBD2. The ends lost 5 bases at V and 6 bases at J; junction bases unmatched: 7. CDR3 size: 15 residues. From germline, CDR1 is MRHNA and CDR2 SNTAGT.

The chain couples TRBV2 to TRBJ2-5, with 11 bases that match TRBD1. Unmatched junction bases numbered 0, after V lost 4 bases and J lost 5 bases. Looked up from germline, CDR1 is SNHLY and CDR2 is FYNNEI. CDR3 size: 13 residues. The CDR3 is CASSGDRGETQYF. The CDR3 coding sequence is TGTGCCAGCAGTGGGGACAGGGGGGAGACCCAGTACTTC.

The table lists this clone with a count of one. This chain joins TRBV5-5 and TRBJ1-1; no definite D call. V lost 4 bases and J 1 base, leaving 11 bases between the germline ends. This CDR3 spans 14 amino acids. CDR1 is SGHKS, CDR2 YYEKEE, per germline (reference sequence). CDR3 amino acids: CASSAIPRNTEAFF. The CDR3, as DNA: TGTGCCAGCAGCGCGATCCCCCGGAACACTGAAGCTTTCTTT.

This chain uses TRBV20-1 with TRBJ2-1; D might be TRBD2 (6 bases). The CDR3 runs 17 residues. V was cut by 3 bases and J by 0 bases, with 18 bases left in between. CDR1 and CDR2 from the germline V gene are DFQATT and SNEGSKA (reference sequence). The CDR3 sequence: CSASWLGGKSSYNEQFF. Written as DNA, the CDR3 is TGCAGTGCTAGTTGGCTCGGCGGGAAGAGCTCCTACAATGAGCAGTTCTTC.

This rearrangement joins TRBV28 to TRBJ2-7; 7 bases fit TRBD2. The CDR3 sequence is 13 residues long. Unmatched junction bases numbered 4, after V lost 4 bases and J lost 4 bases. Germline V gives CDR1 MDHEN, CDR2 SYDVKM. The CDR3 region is CASSSSGTYEQYF. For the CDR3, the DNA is TGTGCCAGCAGTTCGAGCGGGACTTACGAGCAGTACTTC.

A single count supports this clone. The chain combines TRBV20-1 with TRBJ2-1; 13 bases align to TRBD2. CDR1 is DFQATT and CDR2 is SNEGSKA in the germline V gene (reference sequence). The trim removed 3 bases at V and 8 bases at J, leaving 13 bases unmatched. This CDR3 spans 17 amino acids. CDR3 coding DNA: TGCAGTGCTAGTGGACTAGCGGGAGAGTCTCGTCTGTATGAGCAGTTCTTC. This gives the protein CSASGLAGESRLYEQFF.

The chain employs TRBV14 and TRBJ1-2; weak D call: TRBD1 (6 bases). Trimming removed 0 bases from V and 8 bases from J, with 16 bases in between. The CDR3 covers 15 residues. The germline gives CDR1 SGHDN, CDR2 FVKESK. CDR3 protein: CASSQDSGTGWGYTF. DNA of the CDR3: TGTGCCAGCAGCCAAGATAGTGGAACAGGGTGGGGCTACACCTTC. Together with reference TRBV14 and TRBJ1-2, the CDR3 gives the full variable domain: EAGVTQFPSHSVIEKGQTVTLRCDPISGHDNLYWYRRVMGKEIKFLLHFVKESKQDESGMPNNRFLAERTGGTYSTLKVQPAELEDSGVYFCASSQDSGTGWGYTFGSGTRLTVV.

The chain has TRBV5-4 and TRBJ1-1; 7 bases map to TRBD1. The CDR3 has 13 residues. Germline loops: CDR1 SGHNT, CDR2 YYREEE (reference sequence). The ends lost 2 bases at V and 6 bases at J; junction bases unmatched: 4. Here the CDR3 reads CASSFSRGAEAFF. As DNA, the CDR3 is TGTGCCAGCAGCTTTTCCAGGGGGGCTGAAGCTTTCTTT. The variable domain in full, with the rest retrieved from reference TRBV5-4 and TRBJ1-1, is ETGVTQSPTHLIKTRGQQVTLRCSSQSGHNTVSWYQQALGQGPQFIFQYYREEENGRGNFPPRFSGLQFPNYSSELNVNALELDDSALYLCASSFSRGAEAFFGQGTRLTVV.

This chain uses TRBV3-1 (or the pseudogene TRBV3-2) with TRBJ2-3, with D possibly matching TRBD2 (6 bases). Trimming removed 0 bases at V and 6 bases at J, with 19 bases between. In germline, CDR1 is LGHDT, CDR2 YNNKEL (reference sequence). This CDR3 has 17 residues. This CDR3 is CASSQDPLRRASDTQYF. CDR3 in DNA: TGTGCCAGCAGCCAAGATCCTTTACGGAGGGCCTCGGATACGCAGTATTTT.

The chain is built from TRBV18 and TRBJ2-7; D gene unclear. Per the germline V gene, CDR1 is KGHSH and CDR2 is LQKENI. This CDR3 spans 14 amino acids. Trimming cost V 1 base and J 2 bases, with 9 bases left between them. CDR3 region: CASSPLEGAYEQYF. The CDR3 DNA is TGTGCCAGCTCACCACTCGAAGGAGCCTACGAGCAGTACTTC.

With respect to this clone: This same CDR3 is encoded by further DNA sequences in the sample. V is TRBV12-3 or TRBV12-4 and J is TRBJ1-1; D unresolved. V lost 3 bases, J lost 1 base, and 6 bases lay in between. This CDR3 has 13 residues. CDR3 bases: TGTGCCAGCAGTTTGCGGGAGAACACTGAAGCTTTCTTT. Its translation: CASSLRENTEAFF.

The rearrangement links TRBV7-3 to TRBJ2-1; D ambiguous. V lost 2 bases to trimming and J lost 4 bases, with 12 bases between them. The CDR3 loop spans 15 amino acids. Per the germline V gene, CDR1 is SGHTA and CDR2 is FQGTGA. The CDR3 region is CASSLAAAAYNEQFF. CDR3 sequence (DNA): TGTGCCAGCAGCTTAGCGGCAGCCGCATACAATGAGCAGTTCTTC.